These 14 T cell receptor beta chains originate from one sample sequenced in a study of T-cell reconstitution after alpha-beta-depleted transplantation in children. A TCRbeta library incorporating unique molecular identifiers was prepared. TCRdb reanalysed the PCR reads using MiXCR and keeps one entry per CDR3 protein. The sample shows 170,000 or so distinct CDR3 sequences, around 7% of them seen only once. This material consisted of PBMCs from the stem cell graft donor, taken from the stem cell graft. These receptors originate from a human donor who donated a stem cell graft to a child with Wiskott-Aldrich syndrome.

This clonotype was observed many times. The chain couples TRBV28 to TRBJ2-3, with 7 bases that match TRBD2. The germline gives CDR1 MDHEN, CDR2 SYDVKM. V lost 5 bases, J lost 6 bases, and 5 bases stayed unmatched. This CDR3 comprises 13 residues. The CDR3, as DNA: TGTGCCAGCAGTCGGGGGAGGGAGGATACGCAGTATTTT. This gives the protein CASSRGREDTQYF.

The genes are TRBV5-1 and TRBJ2-3; TRBD2 matches at 7 bases. There are 14 residues in the CDR3. V shed 4 bases, J shed 2 bases, and the junction held 4 bases outside the gene matches. Per germline, CDR1 SGHRS and CDR2 YFSETQ. As DNA, the CDR3 is TGCGCCAGCAGCATCGGGGGGAACACAGATACGCAGTATTTT. Protein product: CASSIGGNTDTQYF.

The CDR3 reads CASSLVSRGREAFF. The CDR3 nucleotides read TGTGCCAGCAGCTTAGTTTCCCGGGGGCGTGAAGCTTTCTTT. This sequence joins TRBV7-2 and TRBJ1-1; maybe TRBD1 (6 bases). CDR3 size: 14 residues. CDR1 SGHTA and CDR2 FQGNSA come from the germline V gene. V lost 1 base, J lost 7 bases, and 13 bases lay in between. Drawing the rest from reference TRBV7-2 and TRBJ1-1, the complete variable domain is GAGVSQSPSNKVTEKGKDVELRCDPISGHTALYWYRQSLGQGLEFLIYFQGNSAPDKSGLPSDRFSAERTGGSVSTLTIQRTQQEDSAVYLCASSLVSRGREAFFGQGTRLTVV.

This clonotype showed up many times. J is TRBJ1-3 and V is TRBV7-6; 8 nucleotides match TRBD1. V was pared by 3 bases and J by 5 bases, with 6 bases of the junction left unmatched. The CDR3 has 15 residues. Germline-derived CDR1 and CDR2 are SGHVS and FNYEAQ. CDR3 DNA sequence: TGTGCCAGCAGCTTCGGACAGGGCGGAAGAAACACCATATATTTT. This translates into CASSFGQGGRNTIYF.

This clonotype occurred many times. The gene calls are TRBV20-1 and TRBJ2-5; 9 bases fit TRBD1. The V and J ends lost 6 bases and 1 base, in that order; junction bases with no gene match: 12. The germline V gene has CDR1 DFQATT and CDR2 SNEGSKA (reference sequence). The CDR3 has 16 residues. The CDR3 DNA follows: TGCAGTGCAATTACTCCGGGACAGGGCCGCCAAGAGACCCAGTACTTC. Translated: CSAITPGQGRQETQYF.

Comments on this clonotype: A much larger clone lies a single base off, so this may be a read error. This chain links TRBV27 with TRBJ1-2; the D is unclear. The CDR3 is made up of 16 amino acids. Trimming removed 0 bases at V and 8 bases at J, with 19 bases between. The V gene's germline CDR1 is MNHEY and CDR2 SMNVEV (reference sequence). CDR3 DNA sequence: TGTGCCAGCAGTTTATCGCGGGAAAGGGTAGTGAGAGGCTACACCTTC. Translation gives CASSLSRERVVRGYTF.

There are many counts of this clonotype. This chain links TRBV15 with TRBJ2-7, with D unresolved. Germline V gene sequence: CDR1 LNHNV, CDR2 YYDKDF (reference sequence). The CDR3 runs 14 residues. V lost 7 bases and J 1 base, leaving 14 bases between the germline ends. CDR3 sequence: CATTETENSYEQYF. The DNA of the CDR3 is TGTGCCACCACGGAAACAGAGAATTCCTACGAGCAGTACTTC. The whole variable domain, filled in from reference TRBV15 and TRBJ2-7, reads DAMVIQNPRYQVTQFGKPVTLSCSQTLNHNVMYWYQQKSSQAPKLLFHYYDKDFNNEADTPDNFQSRRPNTSFCFLDIRSPGLGDTAMYLCATTETENSYEQYFGPGTRLTVT.

This clonotype showed up many times. This chain connects TRBV5-1 to TRBJ2-1, with 10 positions matching TRBD2. There are 15 residues in the CDR3. Trimming cost V 1 base and J 7 bases; bases outside gene matches: 5. CDR1 and CDR2 from the germline V gene are SGHRS and YFSETQ. The CDR3 bases are TGCGCCAGCAGCTTGATCAGGACTAGCGGAAATGAGCAGTTCTTC. It is translated as CASSLIRTSGNEQFF. Looking up the rest from reference TRBV5-1 and TRBJ2-1 gives the full variable domain: KAGVTQTPRYLIKTRGQQVTLSCSPISGHRSVSWYQQTPGQGLQFLFEYFSETQRNKGNFPGRFSGRQFSNSRSEMNVSTLELGDSALYLCASSLIRTSGNEQFFGPGTRLTVL.

In regard to this clonotype: This sequence may be a read error, since a much larger clone differs from it by one base. This chain links TRBV7-9 with TRBJ2-1; 9 nucleotides agree with TRBD1. This CDR3 comprises 15 residues. Looked up from germline, CDR1 is SEHNR and CDR2 is FQNEAQ (reference sequence). CDR3 nucleotide sequence: TGTGCCAGCAGCTCCCCGGGACAGGGCAACAATAAGCAGTTCTTC. Amino acids: CASSSPGQGNNKQFF.

Details on this clonotype: A clone one base away is much larger, so this may be a read error. V usage is TRBV29-1 and J usage is TRBJ2-7, with 10 nucleotides matching TRBD1. The V gene's germline CDR1 is SQVTM and CDR2 ANQGSEA. This CDR3 spans 14 amino acids. The chain's CDR3 is CNVTKGTGVNEQYF. CDR3 DNA: TGCAACGTGACTAAGGGGACAGGGGTGAACGAGCAGTACTTC.

This clonotype has a handful of counts. This chain uses TRBV20-1 with TRBJ1-1, with D uncertain. V was clipped by 3 bases and J by 3 bases, with 2 bases between them. This CDR3 comprises 10 residues. Germline CDR1 reads DFQATT; CDR2 reads SNEGSKA (reference sequence). The CDR3 spells CSARYTEAFF. CDR3 DNA: TGCAGTGCTAGGTACACTGAAGCTTTCTTT.

In nucleotides, the CDR3 is TGTGCCAGCAGGTGGGGGGAGAACACCGGGGAGCTGTTTTTT. As protein: CASRWGENTGELFF. The V gene is TRBV6-2 or TRBV6-3, the J gene TRBJ2-2; D possibly corresponds to TRBD2 (6 bases). Per germline, CDR1 MNHEY and CDR2 SVGEGT. V was cut by 6 bases and J by 1 base, with 9 bases left in between. The CDR3 spans 14 residues.

The chain has TRBV5-1 and TRBJ1-1; D gene uncertain. The CDR3 length is 15 residues. V dropped 4 bases and J dropped 1 base, with 14 bases sitting between them. Germline CDR1 reads SGHRS; CDR2 reads YFSETQ. The DNA of the CDR3 is TGCGCCAGCAGCCGCACCCACACAGCGAACACTGAAGCTTTCTTT. Translation gives CASSRTHTANTEAFF.

The chain couples TRBV4-3 to TRBJ2-2; D possibly uses TRBD1 or TRBD2 (7 bases each). This CDR3 is built from 16 residues. V lost 2 bases, J lost 2 bases, and 12 bases lay in between. In germline, CDR1 is LGHNA, CDR2 YSLEER. The CDR3 DNA reads TGCGCCAGCAGCCAACAGGGGGGGCGCAACACCGGGGAGCTGTTTTTT. Encoded protein: CASSQQGGRNTGELFF.